This T cell receptor (beta chain) was observed in a study of T cell clones after liver transplantation. Notes on the study in general: The donor-reactive repertoire was only partly measurable in a couple of subjects, lacking donor cells.

Notes on this clone: The antigen is not known.

This CDR3 is built from 14 residues. Germline V CDR1 and CDR2: SGHDT, YYEEEE. Trimming pared 3 bases from V and 0 bases from J, leaving 7 bases between. Profiled with immunoSEQ multiplex PCR; TCRdb holds only in-frame clones, not every one. Here the sample spans about 21,000 clones, 80% to 95% being singletons. The chain links TRBV5-6 to TRBJ2-4; D ambiguous. This receptor was identified in a human patient who received a liver transplant. These T cells may partly come from the graft donor. This sample comprised CD8+ T cells from blood, obtained less than 26 months after liver transplant. The CDR3 DNA sequence: TGTGCCAGCAGCTCCGACACAGCCAAAAACATTCAGTACTTC. This translates into CASSSDTAKNIQYF.